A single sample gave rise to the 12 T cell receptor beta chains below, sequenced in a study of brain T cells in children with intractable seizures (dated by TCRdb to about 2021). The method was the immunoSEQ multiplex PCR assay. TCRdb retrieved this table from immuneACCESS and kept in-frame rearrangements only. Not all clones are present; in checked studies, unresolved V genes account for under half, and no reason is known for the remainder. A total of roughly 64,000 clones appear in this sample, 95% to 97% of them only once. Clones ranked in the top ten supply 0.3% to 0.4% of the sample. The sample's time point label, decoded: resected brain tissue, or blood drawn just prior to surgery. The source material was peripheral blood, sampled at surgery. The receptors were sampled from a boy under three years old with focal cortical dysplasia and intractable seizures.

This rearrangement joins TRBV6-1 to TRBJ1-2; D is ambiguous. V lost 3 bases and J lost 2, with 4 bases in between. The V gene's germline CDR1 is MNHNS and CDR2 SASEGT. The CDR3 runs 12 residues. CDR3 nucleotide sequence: TGTGCCAGCAGTGACCAGAACTATGGCTACACCTTC. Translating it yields CASSDQNYGYTF.

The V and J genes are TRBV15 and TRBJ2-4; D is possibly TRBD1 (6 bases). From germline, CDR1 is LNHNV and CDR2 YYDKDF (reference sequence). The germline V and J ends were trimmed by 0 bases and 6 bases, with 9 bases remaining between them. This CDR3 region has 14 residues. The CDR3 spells CATSRDPTGNIQYF. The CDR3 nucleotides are TGTGCCACCAGCAGAGACCCGACAGGAAACATTCAGTACTTC.

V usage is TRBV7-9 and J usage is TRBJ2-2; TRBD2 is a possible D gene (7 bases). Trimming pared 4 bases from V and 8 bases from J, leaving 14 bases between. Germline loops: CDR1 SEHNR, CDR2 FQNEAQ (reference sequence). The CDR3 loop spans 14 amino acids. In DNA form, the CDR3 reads TGTGCCAGCAGCTCTGGGGGGGCCAGTGGGGAGCTGTTTTTT. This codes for CASSSGGASGELFF.

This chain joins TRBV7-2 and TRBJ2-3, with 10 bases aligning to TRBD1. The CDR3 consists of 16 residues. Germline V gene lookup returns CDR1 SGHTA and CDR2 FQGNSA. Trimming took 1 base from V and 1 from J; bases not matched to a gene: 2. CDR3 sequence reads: CASSLVGTGGTDTQYF. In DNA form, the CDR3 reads TGTGCCAGCAGCTTAGTGGGGACAGGGGGCACAGATACGCAGTATTTT.

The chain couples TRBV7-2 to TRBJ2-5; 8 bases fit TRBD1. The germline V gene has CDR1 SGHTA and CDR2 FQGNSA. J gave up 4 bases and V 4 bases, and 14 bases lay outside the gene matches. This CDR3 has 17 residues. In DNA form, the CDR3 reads TGTGCCAGCAGCTCGCCCAGGGGGCTTAGTAGTGTAGAGACCCAGTACTTC. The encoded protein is CASSSPRGLSSVETQYF.

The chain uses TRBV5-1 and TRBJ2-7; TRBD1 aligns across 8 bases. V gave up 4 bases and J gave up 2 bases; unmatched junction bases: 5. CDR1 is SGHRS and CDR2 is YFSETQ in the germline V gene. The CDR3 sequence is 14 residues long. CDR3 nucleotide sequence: TGCGCCAGCAGCCTGACAGGGGACCCCTACGAGCAGTACTTC. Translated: CASSLTGDPYEQYF.

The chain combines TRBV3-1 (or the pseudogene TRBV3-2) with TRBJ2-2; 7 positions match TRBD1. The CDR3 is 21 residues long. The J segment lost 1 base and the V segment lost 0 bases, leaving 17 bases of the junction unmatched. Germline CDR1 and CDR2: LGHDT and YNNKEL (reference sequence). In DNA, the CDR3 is TGTGCCAGCAGCCAAGATCTTGCGACAGGGTGGGTTATTGGGAACACCGGGGAGCTGTTTTTT. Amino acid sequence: CASSQDLATGWVIGNTGELFF.

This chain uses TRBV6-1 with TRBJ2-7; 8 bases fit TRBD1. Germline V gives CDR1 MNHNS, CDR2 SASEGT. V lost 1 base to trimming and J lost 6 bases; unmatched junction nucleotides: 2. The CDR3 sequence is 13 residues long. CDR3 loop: CASSEGTGIEQYF. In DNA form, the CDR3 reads TGTGCCAGCAGTGAAGGGACAGGGATCGAGCAGTACTTC.

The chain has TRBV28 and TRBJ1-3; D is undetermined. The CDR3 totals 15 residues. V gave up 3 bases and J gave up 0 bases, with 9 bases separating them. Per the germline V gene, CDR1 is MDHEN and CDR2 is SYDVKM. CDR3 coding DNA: TGTGCCAGCAGTTTTGTCGGGCTCTCTGGAAACACCATATATTTT. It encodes CASSFVGLSGNTIYF.

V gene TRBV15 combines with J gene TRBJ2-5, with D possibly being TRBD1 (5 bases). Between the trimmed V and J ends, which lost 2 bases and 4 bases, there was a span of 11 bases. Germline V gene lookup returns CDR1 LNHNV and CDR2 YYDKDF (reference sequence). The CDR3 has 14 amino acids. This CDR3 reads CATSRPDSSETQYF. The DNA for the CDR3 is TGTGCCACCAGCAGACCCGACAGCTCAGAGACCCAGTACTTC.

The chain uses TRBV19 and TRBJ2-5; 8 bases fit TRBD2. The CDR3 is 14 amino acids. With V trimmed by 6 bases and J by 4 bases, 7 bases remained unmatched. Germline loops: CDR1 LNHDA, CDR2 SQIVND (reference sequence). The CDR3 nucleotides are TGTGCCAGTAGACCGCGGGGGGCAGGAGAGACCCAGTACTTC. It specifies CASRPRGAGETQYF.

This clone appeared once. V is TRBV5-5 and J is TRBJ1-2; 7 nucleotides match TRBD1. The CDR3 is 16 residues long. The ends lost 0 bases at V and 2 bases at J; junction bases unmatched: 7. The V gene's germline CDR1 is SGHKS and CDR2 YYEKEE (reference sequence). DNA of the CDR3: TGTGCCAGCAGCTTGGGTCTCGGCAGGGGGAACTATGGCTACACCTTC. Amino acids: CASSLGLGRGNYGYTF.